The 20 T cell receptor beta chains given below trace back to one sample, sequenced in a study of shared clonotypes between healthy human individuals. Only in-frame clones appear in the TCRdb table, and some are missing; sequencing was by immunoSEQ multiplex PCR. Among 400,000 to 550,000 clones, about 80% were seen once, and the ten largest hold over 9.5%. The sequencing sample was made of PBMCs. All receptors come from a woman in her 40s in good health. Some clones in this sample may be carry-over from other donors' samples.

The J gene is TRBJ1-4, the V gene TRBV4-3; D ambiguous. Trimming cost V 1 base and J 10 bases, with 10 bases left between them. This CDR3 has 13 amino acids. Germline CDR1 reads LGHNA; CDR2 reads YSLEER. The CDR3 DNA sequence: TGCGCCAGCAGCCAAGGACAAAGCGGAAAACTGTTTTTT. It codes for CASSQGQSGKLFF.

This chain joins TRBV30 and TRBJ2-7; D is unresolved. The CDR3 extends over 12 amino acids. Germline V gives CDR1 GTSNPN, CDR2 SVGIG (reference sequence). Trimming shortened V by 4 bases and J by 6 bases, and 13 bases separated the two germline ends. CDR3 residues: CAWMGLAGEQYF. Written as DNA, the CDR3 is TGTGCCTGGATGGGGTTAGCCGGCGAGCAGTACTTC.

CDR3 sequence reads: CASRFQGQETQYF. In DNA form, the CDR3 reads TGTGCCAGCAGATTCCAGGGTCAAGAGACCCAGTACTTC. This chain joins TRBV6-1 and TRBJ2-5; perhaps TRBD1 as D (5 bases). With 6 bases removed from V and 2 bases from J, the gap between germline ends came to 10 bases. Germline CDR1 and CDR2: MNHNS and SASEGT. This CDR3 comprises 13 residues.

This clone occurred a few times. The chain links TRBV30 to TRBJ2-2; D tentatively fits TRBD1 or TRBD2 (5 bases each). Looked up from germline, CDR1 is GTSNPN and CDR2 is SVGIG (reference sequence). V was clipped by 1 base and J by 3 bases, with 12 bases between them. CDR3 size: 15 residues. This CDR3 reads CAWSEPGGYTGELFF. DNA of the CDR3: TGTGCCTGGAGTGAACCTGGGGGTTACACCGGGGAGCTGTTTTTT.

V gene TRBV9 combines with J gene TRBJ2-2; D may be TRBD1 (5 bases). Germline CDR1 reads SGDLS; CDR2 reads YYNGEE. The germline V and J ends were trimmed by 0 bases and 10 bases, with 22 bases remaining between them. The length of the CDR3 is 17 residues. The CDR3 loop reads CASSVGQGDVFASELFF. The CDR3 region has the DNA TGTGCCAGCAGCGTAGGCCAGGGTGATGTGTTCGCTTCGGAGCTGTTTTTT. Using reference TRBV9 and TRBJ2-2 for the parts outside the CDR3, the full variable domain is DSGVTQTPKHLITATGQRVTLRCSPRSGDLSVYWYQQSLDQGLQFLIQYYNGEERAKGNILERFSAQQFPDLHSELNLSSLELGDSALYFCASSVGQGDVFASELFFGEGSRLTVL.

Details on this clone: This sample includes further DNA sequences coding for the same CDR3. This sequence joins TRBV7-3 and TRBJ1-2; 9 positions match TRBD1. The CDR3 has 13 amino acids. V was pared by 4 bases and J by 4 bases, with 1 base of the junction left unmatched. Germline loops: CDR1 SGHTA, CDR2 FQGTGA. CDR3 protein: CASSSGQGYGYTF. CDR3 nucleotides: TGTGCCAGCAGCTCGGGACAGGGCTATGGCTACACCTTC.

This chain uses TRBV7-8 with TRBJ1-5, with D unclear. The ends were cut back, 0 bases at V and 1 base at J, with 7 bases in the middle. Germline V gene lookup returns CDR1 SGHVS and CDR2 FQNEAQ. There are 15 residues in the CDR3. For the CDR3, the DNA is TGTGCCAGCAGCTTAGCGGGCGGAAGCAATCAGCCCCAGCATTTT. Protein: CASSLAGGSNQPQHF.

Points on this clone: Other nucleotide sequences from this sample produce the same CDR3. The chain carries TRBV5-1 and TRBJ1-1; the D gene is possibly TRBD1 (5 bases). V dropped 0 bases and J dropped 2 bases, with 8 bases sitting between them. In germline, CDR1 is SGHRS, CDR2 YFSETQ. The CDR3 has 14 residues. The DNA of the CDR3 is TGCGCCAGCAGCTTGGGTGGGGGTAACACTGAAGCTTTCTTT. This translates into CASSLGGGNTEAFF.

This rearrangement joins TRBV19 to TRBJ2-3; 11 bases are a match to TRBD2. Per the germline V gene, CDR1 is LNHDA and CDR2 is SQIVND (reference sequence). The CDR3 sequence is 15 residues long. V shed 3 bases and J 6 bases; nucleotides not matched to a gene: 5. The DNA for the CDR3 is TGTGCCAGTAGTATGGGACTAGCGGCGGTTGATACGCAGTATTTT. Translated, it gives CASSMGLAAVDTQYF.

CDR3 loop: CASSKLLEQFF. The CDR3 DNA follows: TGTGCCAGCAGCAAATTACTAGAGCAGTTCTTC. V is TRBV21-1 and J is TRBJ2-1; TRBD2, the table's D call, lacks a check against the DNA. TRBV21-1 is a pseudogene locus. The CDR3 loop spans 11 amino acids.

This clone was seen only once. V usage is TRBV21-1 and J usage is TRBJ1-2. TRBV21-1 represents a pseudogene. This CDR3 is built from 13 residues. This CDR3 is CARPRGYNYGYTF. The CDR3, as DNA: TGTGCCAGGCCGCGAGGGTACAACTATGGCTACACCTTC.

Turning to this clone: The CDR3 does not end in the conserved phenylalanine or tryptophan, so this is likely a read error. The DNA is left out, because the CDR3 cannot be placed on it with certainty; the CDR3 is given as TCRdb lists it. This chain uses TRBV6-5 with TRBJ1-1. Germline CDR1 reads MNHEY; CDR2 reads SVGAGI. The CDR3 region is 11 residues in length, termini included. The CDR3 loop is CASSDFGTGHL.

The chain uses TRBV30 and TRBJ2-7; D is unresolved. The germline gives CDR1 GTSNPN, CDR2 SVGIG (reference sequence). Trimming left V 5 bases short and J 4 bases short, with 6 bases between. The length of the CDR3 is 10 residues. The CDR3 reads CAWGKYEQYF. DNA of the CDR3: TGTGCCTGGGGCAAATACGAGCAGTACTTC.

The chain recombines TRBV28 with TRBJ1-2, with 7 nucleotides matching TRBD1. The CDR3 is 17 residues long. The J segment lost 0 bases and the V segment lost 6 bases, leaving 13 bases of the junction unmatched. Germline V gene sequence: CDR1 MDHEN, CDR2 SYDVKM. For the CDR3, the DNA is TGTGCCAGCAGCGTACAGGGGCCCCCCCGGACTAACTATGGCTACACCTTC. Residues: CASSVQGPPRTNYGYTF.

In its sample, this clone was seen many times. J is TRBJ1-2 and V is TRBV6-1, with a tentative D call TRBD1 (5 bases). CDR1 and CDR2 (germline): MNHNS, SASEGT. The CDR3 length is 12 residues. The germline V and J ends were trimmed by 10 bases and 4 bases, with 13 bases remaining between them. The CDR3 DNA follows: TGTGCCACCGGCCCGAGGGGCTATGGCTACACCTTC. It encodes CATGPRGYGYTF.

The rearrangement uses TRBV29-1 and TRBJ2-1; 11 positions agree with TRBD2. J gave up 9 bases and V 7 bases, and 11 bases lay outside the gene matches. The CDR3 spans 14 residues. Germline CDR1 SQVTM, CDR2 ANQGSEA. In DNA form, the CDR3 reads TGCAGCGCCGTAATTAGCGGGAGGGCCGGTGAGCAGTTCTTC. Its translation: CSAVISGRAGEQFF.

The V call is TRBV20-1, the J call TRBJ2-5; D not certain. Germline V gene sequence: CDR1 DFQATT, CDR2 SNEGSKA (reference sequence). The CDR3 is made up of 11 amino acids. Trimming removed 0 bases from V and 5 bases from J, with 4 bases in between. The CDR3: CSAREKETQYF. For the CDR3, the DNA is TGCAGTGCTAGAGAGAAGGAGACCCAGTACTTC.

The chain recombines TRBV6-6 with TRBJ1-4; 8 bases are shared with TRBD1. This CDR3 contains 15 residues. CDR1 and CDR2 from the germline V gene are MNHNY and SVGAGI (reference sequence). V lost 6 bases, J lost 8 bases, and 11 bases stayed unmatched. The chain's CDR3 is CASRKRTGIGEKLFF. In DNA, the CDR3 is TGTGCCAGCAGAAAACGGACAGGGATAGGAGAAAAACTGTTTTTT.

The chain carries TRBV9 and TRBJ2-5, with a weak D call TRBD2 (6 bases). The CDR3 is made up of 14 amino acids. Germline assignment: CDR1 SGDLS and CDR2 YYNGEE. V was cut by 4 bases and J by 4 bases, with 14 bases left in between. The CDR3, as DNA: TGTGCCAGCAGCCCGGGACTCCTGGGAGAGACCCAGTACTTC. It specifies CASSPGLLGETQYF. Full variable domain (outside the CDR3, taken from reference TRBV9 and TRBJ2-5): DSGVTQTPKHLITATGQRVTLRCSPRSGDLSVYWYQQSLDQGLQFLIQYYNGEERAKGNILERFSAQQFPDLHSELNLSSLELGDSALYFCASSPGLLGETQYFGPGTRLLVL.

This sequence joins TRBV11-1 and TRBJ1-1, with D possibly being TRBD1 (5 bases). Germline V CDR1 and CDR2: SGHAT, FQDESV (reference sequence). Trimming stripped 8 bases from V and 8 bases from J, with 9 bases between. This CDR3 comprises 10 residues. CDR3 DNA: TGTGCCAGCGGGGGACGGGAAGCTTTCTTT. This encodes CASGGREAFF.